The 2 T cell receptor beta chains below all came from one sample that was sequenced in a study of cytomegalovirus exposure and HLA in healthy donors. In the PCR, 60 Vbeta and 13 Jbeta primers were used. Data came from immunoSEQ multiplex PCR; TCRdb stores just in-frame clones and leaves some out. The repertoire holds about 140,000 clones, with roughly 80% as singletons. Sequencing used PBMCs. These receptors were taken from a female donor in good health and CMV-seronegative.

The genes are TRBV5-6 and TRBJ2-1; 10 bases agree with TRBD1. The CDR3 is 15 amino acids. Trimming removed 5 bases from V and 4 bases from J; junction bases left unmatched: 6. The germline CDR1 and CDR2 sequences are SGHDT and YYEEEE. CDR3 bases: TGTGCCAGCAGGCCCGGGACAGGGGTTTACAATGAGCAGTTCTTC. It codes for CASRPGTGVYNEQFF.

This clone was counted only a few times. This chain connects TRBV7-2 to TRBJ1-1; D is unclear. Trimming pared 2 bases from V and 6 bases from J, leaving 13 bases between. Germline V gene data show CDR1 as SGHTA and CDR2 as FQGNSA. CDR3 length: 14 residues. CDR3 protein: CASSLTMSNPEAFF. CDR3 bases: TGTGCCAGCAGCTTAACGATGAGTAATCCTGAAGCTTTCTTT.